This T cell receptor (beta chain) was observed in a study of T cells in Graves' hyperthyroidism and ophthalmopathy. Trimming took 7 bases from V and 6 from J, leaving 21 bases between them. CDR3 length equals 16 residues. Germline assignment: CDR1 LNHDA and CDR2 SQIVND (reference sequence). It was RNA transcripts that yielded the amplified TCR beta CDR3 regions. HTBI primers were employed in a first-round RT-PCR of the TCR CDR3. One entry per CDR3 protein results from TCRdb running MiXCR on the multiplex PCR reads. The data show 340,000 or so distinct CDR3 sequences, approximately 18% seen once. This TCR came from a woman between 50 and 59 years old with Graves' hyperthyroidism. The material sequenced was blood. The V call is TRBV19, the J call TRBJ2-2; no clear D. In nucleotides, the CDR3 is TGTGCCAGTAAGGTCGCCCTCGGGCAGGCCGCCGGGGAGCTGTTTTTT. Translating it yields CASKVALGQAAGELFF. Together with reference TRBV19 and TRBJ2-2, the CDR3 gives the full variable domain: DGGITQSPKYLFRKEGQNVTLSCEQNLNHDAMYWYRQDPGQGLRLIYYSQIVNDFQKGDIAEGYSVSREKKESFPLTVTSAQKNPTAFYLCASKVALGQAAGELFFGEGSRLTVL.